These T cell receptor beta chains were read from a single sample in a study of early T cells in non-severe SARS-CoV-2 infection. MiXCR, run by TCRdb on the 5' RACE reads, gives a single entry per CDR3 protein. Of about 100,000 distinct CDR3 sequences listed, about 12% are singletons. Source material: whole blood. The receptors shown here come from an adult who was a healthcare worker with PCR-confirmed SARS-CoV-2 infection or an uninfected control (not recorded which). CDR3s include the opening cysteine and the closing phenylalanine or tryptophan. A D gene is named only where the DNA matches it firmly. The size of a clone is reported for some rows only, either as once, few or many, or as a class for expanded clones.

V: TRBV10-2
size: .
J: TRBJ1-2
D: .
DNA: TGCGCCAGCAGTGAGGTCCTTCTCTGGGGCGGCTACACCTTC
CDR3: CASSEVLLWGGYTF

V: TRBV20-1
size: many
J: TRBJ2-7
D: TRBD1
DNA: TGCAGTGCTAGAGTCCCCGGACAGGGCGCCTACGAGCAGTACTTC
CDR3: CSARVPGQGAYEQYF

V: TRBV7-2
size: many
J: TRBJ1-6
D: TRBD1
DNA: TGTGCCAGCAGCACAACAGGGGGAGTGGGGTCACCCCTCCACTTT
CDR3: CASSTTGGVGSPLHF

V: TRBV4-2
size: many
J: TRBJ1-1
D: .
DNA: TGTGCCAGCAGCCCCTTAATAGGGGGGGCTTCTGAAGCTTTCTTT
CDR3: CASSPLIGGASEAFF

V: TRBV19
size: few
J: TRBJ2-2
D: .
DNA: TGTGCCAGTAGTATAGGGTCATACACCGGGGAGCTGTTTTTT
CDR3: CASSIGSYTGELFF

V: TRBV5-4
size: few
J: TRBJ2-3
D: TRBD1
DNA: TGTGCCAGCAGCTTAACACAGGGGGTGGCAGATACGCAGTATTTT
CDR3: CASSLTQGVADTQYF

V: TRBV28
size: few
J: TRBJ2-5
D: .
DNA: TGTGCCAGCAGTTCATGGACAGCGCAAGAGACCCAGTACTTC
CDR3: CASSSWTAQETQYF

V: TRBV11-1
size: few
J: TRBJ2-1
D: .
DNA: TGTGCCAGCAGCTCGGACAGTCCCTCCTACAATGAGCAGTTCTTC
CDR3: CASSSDSPSYNEQFF

V: TRBV7-6
size: many
J: TRBJ2-7
D: TRBD2
DNA: TGTGCCAGTGAGCGGGGGGGGAGCTCCTACGAGCAGTACTTC
CDR3: CASERGGSSYEQYF

V: TRBV11-2
size: many
J: TRBJ2-1
D: TRBD2
DNA: TGTGCCACCTTGCGGGGGGGCACCTACAATGAGCAGTTCTTC
CDR3: CATLRGGTYNEQFF

V: TRBV7-9
size: many
J: TRBJ1-1
D: .
DNA: TGTGCCAGCAGCTTATGGGGAACTGAAGCTTTCTTT
CDR3: CASSLWGTEAFF

V: TRBV7-2
size: few
J: TRBJ1-3
D: .
DNA: TGTGCCAGCAGCCGAGAGATCTCTGGAAACACCATATATTTT
CDR3: CASSREISGNTIYF

V: TRBV10-3
size: .
J: TRBJ2-1
D: .
DNA: TGTGCCATCAGAACGGACAGCACCCACAATGAGCAGTTCTTC
CDR3: CAIRTDSTHNEQFF

V: TRBV2
size: .
J: TRBJ2-3
D: .
DNA: TGTGCCAGCAGCCCACAGTCTAGCTACACAGATACGCAGTATTTT
CDR3: CASSPQSSYTDTQYF

V: TRBV7-2
size: few
J: TRBJ2-2
D: TRBD1
DNA: TGTGCCAGCAGCTTAGGGGACAGGGACACCGGGGAGCTGTTTTTT
CDR3: CASSLGDRDTGELFF

V: TRBV9
size: many
J: TRBJ2-2
D: .
DNA: TGTGCCAGCAGTCTTGGGGCGGCGAACACCGGGGAGCTGTTTTTT
CDR3: CASSLGAANTGELFF

V: TRBV28
size: .
J: TRBJ2-3
D: TRBD2
DNA: TGTGCCAGCAGTTGGACTAGCGGCTTAACAGTTACGCAGTATTTT
CDR3: CASSWTSGLTVTQYF

V: TRBV28
size: .
J: TRBJ2-7
D: TRBD1
DNA: TGTGCCAGCAGTTTAAACAGGGGAGCTACGTACGAGCAGTACTTC
CDR3: CASSLNRGATYEQYF

V: TRBV6-6
size: .
J: TRBJ2-2
D: .
DNA: TGTGCCACTCGAGGGGCTGGTACCGGGGAGCTGTTTTTT
CDR3: CATRGAGTGELFF

V: TRBV20-1
size: .
J: TRBJ2-1
D: TRBD1
DNA: TGCAGTGCTAGAGATTTCAGGGGGCGGGACAATGAGCAGTTCTTC
CDR3: CSARDFRGRDNEQFF

V: TRBV11-3
size: many
J: TRBJ2-1
D: TRBD2
DNA: TGTGCCAGCAGCTTAGACGGGGGACTAGGCAATGAGCAGTTCTTC
CDR3: CASSLDGGLGNEQFF

V: TRBV6-6
size: .
J: TRBJ1-4
D: TRBD1
DNA: TGTGCCAGCAGTCTGTCAGGGGGCCGGAATGAAAAACTGTTTTTT
CDR3: CASSLSGGRNEKLFF

V: TRBV5-6
size: few
J: TRBJ2-7
D: TRBD1
DNA: TGTGCCAGCAGCCCCGGGACAGGGGATTACGAGCAGTACTTC
CDR3: CASSPGTGDYEQYF

V: TRBV7-2
size: .
J: TRBJ2-3
D: .
DNA: TGTGCCAGCAGCGATGGATTCACAGATACGCAGTATTTT
CDR3: CASSDGFTDTQYF

V: TRBV28
size: .
J: TRBJ1-5
D: TRBD1
DNA: TGTGCCAGCAGTTTACGCCCGGGACAGCCGAATCAGCCCCAGCATTTT
CDR3: CASSLRPGQPNQPQHF

V: TRBV25-1
size: many
J: TRBJ2-1
D: TRBD2
DNA: TGTGCCAGCAGTTCACGGCCCTGGGGGAGGGATGAGCAGTTCTTC
CDR3: CASSSRPWGRDEQFF

V: TRBV18
size: many
J: TRBJ1-4
D: TRBD1
DNA: TGTGCCAGCTCACGAAACCCGGGACAGGGGATTTATGAAAAACTGTTTTTT
CDR3: CASSRNPGQGIYEKLFF

V: TRBV12-3/TRBV12-4
size: few
J: TRBJ1-2
D: .
DNA: TGTGCCAGCAGTTTAGGGGCAGGCGGCGGCTACACCTTC
CDR3: CASSLGAGGGYTF